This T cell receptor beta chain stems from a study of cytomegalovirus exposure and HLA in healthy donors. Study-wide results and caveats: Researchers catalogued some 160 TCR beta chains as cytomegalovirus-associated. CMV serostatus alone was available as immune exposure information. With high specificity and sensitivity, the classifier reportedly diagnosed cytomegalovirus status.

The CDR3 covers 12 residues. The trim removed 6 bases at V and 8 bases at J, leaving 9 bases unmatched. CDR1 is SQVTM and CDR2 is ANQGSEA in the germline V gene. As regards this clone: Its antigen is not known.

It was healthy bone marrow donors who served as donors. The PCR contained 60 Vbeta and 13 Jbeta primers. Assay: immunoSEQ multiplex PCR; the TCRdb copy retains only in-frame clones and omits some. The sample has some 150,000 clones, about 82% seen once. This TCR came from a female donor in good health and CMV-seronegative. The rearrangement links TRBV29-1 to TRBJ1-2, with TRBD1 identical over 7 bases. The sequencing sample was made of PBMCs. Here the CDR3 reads CSVLKTRGGYTF. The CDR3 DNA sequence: TGCAGCGTCCTTAAAACCAGGGGGGGCTACACCTTC.